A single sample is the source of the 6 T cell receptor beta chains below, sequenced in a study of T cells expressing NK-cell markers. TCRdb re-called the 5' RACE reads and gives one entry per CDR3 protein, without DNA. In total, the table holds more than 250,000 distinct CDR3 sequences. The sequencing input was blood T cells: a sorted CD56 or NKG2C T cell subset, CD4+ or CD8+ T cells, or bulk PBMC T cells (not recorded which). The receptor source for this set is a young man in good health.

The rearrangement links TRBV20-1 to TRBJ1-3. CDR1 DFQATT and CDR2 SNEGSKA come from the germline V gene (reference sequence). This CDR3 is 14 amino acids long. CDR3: CSAEIRTAGNTIYF.

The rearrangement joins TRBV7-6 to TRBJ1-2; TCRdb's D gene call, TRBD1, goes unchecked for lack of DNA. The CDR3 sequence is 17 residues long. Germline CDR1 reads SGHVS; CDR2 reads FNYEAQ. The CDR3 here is CASSSRVGGNLNYGYTF.

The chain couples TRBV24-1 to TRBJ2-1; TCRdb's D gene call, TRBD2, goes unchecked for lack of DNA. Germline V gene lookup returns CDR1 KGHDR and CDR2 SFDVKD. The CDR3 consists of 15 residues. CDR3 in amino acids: CATGPGLGSYNEQFF.

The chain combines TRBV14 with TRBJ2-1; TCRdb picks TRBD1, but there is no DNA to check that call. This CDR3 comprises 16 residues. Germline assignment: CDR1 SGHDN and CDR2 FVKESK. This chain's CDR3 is CASSQLGTGVKDEQFF.

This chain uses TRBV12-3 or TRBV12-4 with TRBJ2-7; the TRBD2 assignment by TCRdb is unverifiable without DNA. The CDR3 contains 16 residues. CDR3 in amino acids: CASTRGLSAGTYEQYF.

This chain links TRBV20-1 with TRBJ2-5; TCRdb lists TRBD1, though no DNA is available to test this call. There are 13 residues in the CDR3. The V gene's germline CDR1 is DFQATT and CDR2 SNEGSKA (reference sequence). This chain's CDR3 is CSASEPLEETQYF.